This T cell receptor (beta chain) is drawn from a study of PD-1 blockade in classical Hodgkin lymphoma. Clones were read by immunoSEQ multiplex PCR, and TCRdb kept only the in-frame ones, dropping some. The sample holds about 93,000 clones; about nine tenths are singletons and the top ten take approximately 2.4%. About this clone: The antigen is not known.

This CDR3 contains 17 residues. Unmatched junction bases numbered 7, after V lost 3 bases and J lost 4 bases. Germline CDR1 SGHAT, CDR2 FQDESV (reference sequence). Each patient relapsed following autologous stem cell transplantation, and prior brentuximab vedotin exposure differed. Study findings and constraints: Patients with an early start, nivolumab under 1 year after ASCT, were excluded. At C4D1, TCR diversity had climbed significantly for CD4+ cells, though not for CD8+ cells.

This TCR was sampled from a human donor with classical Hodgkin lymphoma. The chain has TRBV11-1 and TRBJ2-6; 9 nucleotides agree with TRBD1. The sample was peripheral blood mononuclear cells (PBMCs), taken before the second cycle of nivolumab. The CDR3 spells CASSFAQGALGANVLTF. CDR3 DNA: TGTGCCAGCAGCTTCGCACAGGGGGCTCTGGGGGCCAACGTCCTGACTTTC.